At least ten counts were recorded for the clone carrying this TCR beta chain. TCRdb re-analysed the PCR reads in MiXCR, keeping a single row per CDR3 protein. This sample has around 11,000 distinct CDR3 sequences, with approximately 24% found just once. This entry is derived from a study of immune characterization of retroperitoneal liposarcoma. The receptor was isolated from a female donor with retroperitoneal liposarcoma. Material: blood.

The CDR3 DNA reads TGTGCCAGCAGCGCTGGGGTGGCCACCGAGCAGTACTTC. The encoded protein is CASSAGVATEQYF. The V gene is TRBV6-1, the J gene TRBJ2-5; no firm D call. The J call could be wrong; TRBJ2-7 is a better fit for the DNA end. The CDR3 length is 13 residues. Germline CDR1 reads MNHNS; CDR2 reads SASEGT.